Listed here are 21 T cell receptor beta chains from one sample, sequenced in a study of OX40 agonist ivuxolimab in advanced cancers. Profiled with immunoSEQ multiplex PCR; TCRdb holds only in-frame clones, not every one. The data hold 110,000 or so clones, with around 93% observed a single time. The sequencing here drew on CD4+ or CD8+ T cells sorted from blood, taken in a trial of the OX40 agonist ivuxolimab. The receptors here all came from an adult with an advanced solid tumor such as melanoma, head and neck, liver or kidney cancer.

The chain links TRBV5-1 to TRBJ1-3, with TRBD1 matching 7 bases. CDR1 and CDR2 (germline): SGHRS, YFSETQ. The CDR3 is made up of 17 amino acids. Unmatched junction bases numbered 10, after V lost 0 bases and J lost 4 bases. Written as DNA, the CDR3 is TGCGCCAGCAGCTTGGTAGGGCCACAGGGGATCGGAAACACCATATATTTT. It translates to CASSLVGPQGIGNTIYF.

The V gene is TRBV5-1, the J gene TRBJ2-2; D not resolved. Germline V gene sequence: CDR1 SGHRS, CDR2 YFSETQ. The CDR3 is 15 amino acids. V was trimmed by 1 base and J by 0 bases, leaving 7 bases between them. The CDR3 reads CASSLNPSNTGELFF. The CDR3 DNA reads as TGCGCCAGCAGCTTGAACCCCTCGAACACCGGGGAGCTGTTTTTT.

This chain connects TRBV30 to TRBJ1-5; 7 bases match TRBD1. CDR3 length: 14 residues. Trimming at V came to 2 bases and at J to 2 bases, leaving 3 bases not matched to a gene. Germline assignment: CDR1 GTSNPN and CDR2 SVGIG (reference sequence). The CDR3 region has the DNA TGTGCCTGGAGTTTAGGACAGGGCAATCAGCCCCAGCATTTT. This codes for CAWSLGQGNQPQHF.

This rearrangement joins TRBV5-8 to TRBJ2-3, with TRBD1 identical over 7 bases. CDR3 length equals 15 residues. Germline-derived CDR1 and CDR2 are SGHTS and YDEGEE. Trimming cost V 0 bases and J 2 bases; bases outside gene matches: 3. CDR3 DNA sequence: TGTGCCAGCAGCTTGGAAACAGGGGCCACAGATACGCAGTATTTT. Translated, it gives CASSLETGATDTQYF.

The DNA for the CDR3 is TGTGCCAGCAGCGTACAGAGTCTTGGGACAAATGAGCAGTTCTTC. Encoded protein: CASSVQSLGTNEQFF. The chain uses TRBV9 and TRBJ2-1; tentative D call: TRBD1 (6 bases). Germline values: CDR1 SGDLS, CDR2 YYNGEE. This CDR3 spans 15 amino acids. Trimming removed 1 base at V and 7 bases at J, with 15 bases between.

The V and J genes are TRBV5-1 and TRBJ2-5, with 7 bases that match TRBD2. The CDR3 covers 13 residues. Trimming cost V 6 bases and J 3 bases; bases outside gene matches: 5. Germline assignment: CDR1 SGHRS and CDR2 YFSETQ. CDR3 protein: CASMFGGEETQYF. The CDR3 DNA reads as TGCGCCAGCATGTTTGGGGGGGAAGAGACCCAGTACTTC.

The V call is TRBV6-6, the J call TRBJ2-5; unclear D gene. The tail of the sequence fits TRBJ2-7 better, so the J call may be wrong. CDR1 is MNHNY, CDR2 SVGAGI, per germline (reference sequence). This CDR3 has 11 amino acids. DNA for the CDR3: TGTGCCAGCAGCCCTTCCTACGAGCAGTACTTC. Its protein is CASSPSYEQYF.

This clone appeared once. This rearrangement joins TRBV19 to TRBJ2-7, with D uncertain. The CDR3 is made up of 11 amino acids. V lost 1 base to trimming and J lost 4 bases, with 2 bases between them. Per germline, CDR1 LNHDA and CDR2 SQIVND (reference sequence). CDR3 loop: CASSIGYEQYF. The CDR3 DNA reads TGTGCCAGTAGTATAGGGTACGAGCAGTACTTC.

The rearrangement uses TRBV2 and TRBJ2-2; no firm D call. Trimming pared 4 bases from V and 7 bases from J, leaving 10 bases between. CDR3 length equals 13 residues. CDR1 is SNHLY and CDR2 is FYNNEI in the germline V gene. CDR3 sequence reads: CASSGILVGELFF. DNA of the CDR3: TGTGCCAGCAGTGGGATTCTGGTCGGGGAGCTGTTTTTT.

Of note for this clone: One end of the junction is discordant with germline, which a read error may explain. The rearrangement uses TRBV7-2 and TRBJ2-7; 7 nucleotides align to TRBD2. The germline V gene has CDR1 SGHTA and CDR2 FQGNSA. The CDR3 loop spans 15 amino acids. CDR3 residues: CANSSTGTTYYEQYF. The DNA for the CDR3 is TGTGCCAACAGCTCAACCGGGACTACCTACTACGAGCAGTACTTC.

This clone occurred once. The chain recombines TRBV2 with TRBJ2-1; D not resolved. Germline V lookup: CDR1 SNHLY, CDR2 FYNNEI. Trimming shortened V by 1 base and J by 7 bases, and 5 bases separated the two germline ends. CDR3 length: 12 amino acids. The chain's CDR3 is CASSEGSNEQFF. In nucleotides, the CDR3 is TGTGCCAGCAGTGAAGGAAGTAATGAGCAGTTCTTC.

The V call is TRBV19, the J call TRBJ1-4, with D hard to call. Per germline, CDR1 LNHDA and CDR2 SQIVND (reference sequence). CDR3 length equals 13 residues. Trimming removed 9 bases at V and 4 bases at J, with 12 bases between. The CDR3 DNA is TGTGCCAGCAGGCCTACAGATAATGAAAAACTGTTTTTT. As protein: CASRPTDNEKLFF. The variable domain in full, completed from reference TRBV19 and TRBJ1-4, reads DGGITQSPKYLFRKEGQNVTLSCEQNLNHDAMYWYRQDPGQGLRLIYYSQIVNDFQKGDIAEGYSVSREKKESFPLTVTSAQKNPTAFYLCASRPTDNEKLFFGSGTQLSVL.

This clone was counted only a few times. CDR3 in amino acids: CASNAGALGYTF. DNA of the CDR3: TGTGCCAGCAATGCAGGGGCCTTGGGCTACACCTTC. The genes are TRBV6-1 and TRBJ1-2; maybe TRBD1 (6 bases). CDR1 is MNHNS and CDR2 is SASEGT in the germline V gene. V was pared by 7 bases and J by 8 bases, with 14 bases between. This CDR3 has 12 amino acids.

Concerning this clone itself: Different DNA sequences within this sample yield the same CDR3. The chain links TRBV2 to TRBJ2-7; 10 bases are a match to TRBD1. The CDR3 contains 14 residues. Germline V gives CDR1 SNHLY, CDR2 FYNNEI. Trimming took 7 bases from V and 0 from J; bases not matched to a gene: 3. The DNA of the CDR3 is TGTGCCAGCAAGGGACAGGGGCTCTCCTACGAGCAGTACTTC. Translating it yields CASKGQGLSYEQYF.

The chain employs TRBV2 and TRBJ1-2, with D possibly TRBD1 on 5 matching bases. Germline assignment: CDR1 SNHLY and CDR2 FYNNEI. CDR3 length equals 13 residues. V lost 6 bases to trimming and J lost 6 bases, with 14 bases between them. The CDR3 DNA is TGTGCCAGCAGCCTTCGGGGGGATCATGGCTACACCTTC. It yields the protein CASSLRGDHGYTF.

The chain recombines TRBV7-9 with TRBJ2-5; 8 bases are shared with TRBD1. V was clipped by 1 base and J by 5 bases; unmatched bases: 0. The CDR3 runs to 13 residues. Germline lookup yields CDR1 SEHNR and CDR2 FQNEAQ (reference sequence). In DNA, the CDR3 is TGTGCCAGCAGCTTAGGGACAGGGGAGACCCAGTACTTC. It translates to CASSLGTGETQYF. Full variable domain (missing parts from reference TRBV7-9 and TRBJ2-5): DTGVSQNPRHKITKRGQNVTFRCDPISEHNRLYWYRQTLGQGPEFLTYFQNEAQLEKSRLLSDRFSAERPKGSFSTLEIQRTEQGDSAMYLCASSLGTGETQYFGPGTRLLVL.

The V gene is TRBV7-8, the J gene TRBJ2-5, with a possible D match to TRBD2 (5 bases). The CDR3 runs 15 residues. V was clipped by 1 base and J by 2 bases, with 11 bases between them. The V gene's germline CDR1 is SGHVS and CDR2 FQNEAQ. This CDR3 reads CASSLGGYSQETQYF. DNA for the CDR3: TGTGCCAGCAGCTTAGGAGGGTATTCACAAGAGACCCAGTACTTC.

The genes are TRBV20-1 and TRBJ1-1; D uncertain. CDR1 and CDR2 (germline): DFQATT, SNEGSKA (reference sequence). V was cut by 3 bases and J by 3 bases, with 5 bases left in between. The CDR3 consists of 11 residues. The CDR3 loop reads CSASGHTEAFF. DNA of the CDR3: TGCAGTGCTAGCGGGCACACTGAAGCTTTCTTT.

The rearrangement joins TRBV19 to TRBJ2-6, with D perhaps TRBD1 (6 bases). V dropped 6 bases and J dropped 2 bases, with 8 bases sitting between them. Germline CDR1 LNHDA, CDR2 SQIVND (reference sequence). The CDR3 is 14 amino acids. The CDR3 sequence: CASSPGAGANVLTF. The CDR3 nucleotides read TGTGCCAGTAGCCCAGGGGCTGGGGCCAACGTCCTGACTTTC.

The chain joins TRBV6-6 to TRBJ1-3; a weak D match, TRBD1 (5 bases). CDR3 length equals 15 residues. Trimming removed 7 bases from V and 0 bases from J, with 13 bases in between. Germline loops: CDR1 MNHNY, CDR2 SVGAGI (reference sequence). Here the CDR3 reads CASILGAHSGNTIYF. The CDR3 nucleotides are TGTGCCAGCATCCTCGGGGCACACTCTGGAAACACCATATATTTT.

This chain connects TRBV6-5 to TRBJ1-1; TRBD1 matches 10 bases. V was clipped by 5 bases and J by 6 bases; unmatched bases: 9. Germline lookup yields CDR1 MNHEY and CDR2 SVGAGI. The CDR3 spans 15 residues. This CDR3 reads CASSGTGDPSPEAFF. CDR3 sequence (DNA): TGTGCCAGCAGTGGGACAGGGGACCCTAGCCCTGAAGCTTTCTTT.